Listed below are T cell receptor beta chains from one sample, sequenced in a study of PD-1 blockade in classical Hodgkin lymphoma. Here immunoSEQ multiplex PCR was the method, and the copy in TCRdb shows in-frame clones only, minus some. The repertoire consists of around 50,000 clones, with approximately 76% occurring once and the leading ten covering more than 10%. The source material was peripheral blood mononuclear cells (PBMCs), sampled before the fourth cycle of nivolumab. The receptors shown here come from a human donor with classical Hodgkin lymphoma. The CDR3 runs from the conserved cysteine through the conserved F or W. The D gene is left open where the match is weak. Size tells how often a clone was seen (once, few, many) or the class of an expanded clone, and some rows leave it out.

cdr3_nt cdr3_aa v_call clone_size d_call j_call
TGTGCCAGCAGTCGAAGCAAGGAAAAACTGTTTTTT CASSRSKEKLFF TRBV28 . . TRBJ1-4
TGTGCCAGCACCCCCCAGGGTCTGAGAGCTGAAAAACTGTTTTTT CASTPQGLRAEKLFF TRBV6-1 . . TRBJ1-4
TGTGCCAGCAGCTTGGCTAGCGGGAGCGTTGAGACCCAGTACTTC CASSLASGSVETQYF TRBV5-6 . TRBD2 TRBJ2-5
TGTGCCATCAGTGAGGCAGGGATGACCGAGGAGACCCAGTACTTC CAISEAGMTEETQYF TRBV10-3 few . TRBJ2-5
TGTGCACCCCAAGGAACAGCCGGGGTCGGGAGCACCGGGGAGCTGTTTTTT CAPQGTAGVGSTGELFF TRBV12-2 . . TRBJ2-2
TGTGCCAGCAGTTATGACTCCCCGTGGGGGCTGTTTTTT CASSYDSPWGLFF TRBV11-3 few . TRBJ2-2
TGCGCCAGCAGCCAAGTAGCGGGGAGCCAAGAGACCCAGTACTTC CASSQVAGSQETQYF TRBV4-1 . TRBD2 TRBJ2-5
TGTGCCAGCAGCTTAGCAACCTACACTGAAGCTTTCTTT CASSLATYTEAFF TRBV11-2 . . TRBJ1-1
TGTGCCAGCAGCCTAGCGGAAAGCACAGATACGCAGTATTTT CASSLAESTDTQYF TRBV7-3 once TRBD2 TRBJ2-3
TGCGCCAGCAGTGAGAGGGAGGGTTACTTTACGGATGAGCAGTTCTTC CASSEREGYFTDEQFF TRBV10-1 . TRBD2 TRBJ2-1
TGTGCCAGCCTAAGCTTGGGGGGACGTGAGCAGTTCTTC CASLSLGGREQFF TRBV6-5 many . TRBJ2-1
TGTGCCAGCAGCCTACGGGCTAGCGGGAGCGCTGGCACAGATACGCAGTATTTT CASSLRASGSAGTDTQYF TRBV7-9 . TRBD2 TRBJ2-3
TGTGCCAGTAGTATGCGACCCGGGCCTTATCAGCCCCAGCATTTT CASSMRPGPYQPQHF TRBV19 . . TRBJ1-5
TGTGCCAGCAGCTACCTAACAGGGGGCGCGTCCGAGACCCAGTACTTC CASSYLTGGASETQYF TRBV5-6 . TRBD1 TRBJ2-5
TGCGCCAGCAGCCAAGATCCCGGCAGGGCGGTTGCGGGCTACACCTTC CASSQDPGRAVAGYTF TRBV4-1 few . TRBJ1-2
TGTGCCAGCAATGGCCAGCGGGCAGCTAGCTACAATGAGCAGTTCTTC CASNGQRAASYNEQFF TRBV28 few . TRBJ2-1
TGTGCCACGGAGACTAGGGACCTTTGGAAAGAGCAGTTCTTC CATETRDLWKEQFF TRBV28 . . TRBJ2-1
TGTGCCAGCAGTAAGGGCCCCAACTACGAGCAGTACTTC CASSKGPNYEQYF TRBV7-6 many . TRBJ2-7
TGTGCCAGCGGCTCCAGGACAGGGACCGGGGAGCTGTTTTTT CASGSRTGTGELFF TRBV9 . TRBD1 TRBJ2-2
TGCGCCAGCAGCCGCCGGGACCTTCCGGGCGAGCAGTACTTC CASSRRDLPGEQYF TRBV4-1 . . TRBJ2-7
TGTGCCAGCAGCTTGACTAGTGCCTCTGGGGCCAACGTCCTGACTTTC CASSLTSASGANVLTF TRBV5-6 . . TRBJ2-6
TGTGCCACTTGGGCGGCTAGCGGGGGTTACAATGAGCAGTTCTTC CATWAASGGYNEQFF TRBV27 once TRBD2 TRBJ2-1
TGTGCCAGCAGTTTATCCGGGGGCCATCAGCCCCAGCATTTT CASSLSGGHQPQHF TRBV27 many . TRBJ1-5
TGTGCCTCGTCGGAAGCGGGATTCGTTGGGAATGAGCAGTTCTTC CASSEAGFVGNEQFF TRBV9 . TRBD2 TRBJ2-1
TGTGCCAGCAGCTTGGGACATACGGATGGCTACACCTTC CASSLGHTDGYTF TRBV11-2 . . TRBJ1-2
TGTGCTAGCGCCCAGGGGCGGGAAGTGAATGAGCAGTTCTTC CASAQGREVNEQFF TRBV7-7 once . TRBJ2-1
TGTGCCATCAGTCCCTGGACAGGGTCATCTGAGGACGAGCAGTACTTC CAISPWTGSSEDEQYF TRBV10-3 few TRBD1 TRBJ2-7
TGTGCCAGCAGCTTGTCTGCGGGAGCCTACGAGCAGTACTTC CASSLSAGAYEQYF TRBV5-8 . TRBD2 TRBJ2-7
TGTGCCAGTAGTATAGCGATTCGACAGGGGAGAGGGGCTGAAGCTTTCTTT CASSIAIRQGRGAEAFF TRBV19 . TRBD1 TRBJ1-1
TGTGCCAGCACCTCTCAGCGCGGGAGGGCCACTGAGCAGTTCTTC CASTSQRGRATEQFF TRBV7-2 few TRBD2 TRBJ2-1
TGTGCCTGGAGCGCCGGACTAGCGCTTAGCACAGATACGCAGTATTTT CAWSAGLALSTDTQYF TRBV30 . TRBD2 TRBJ2-3
TGTGCCAGCAGCCGAACAACCCGAGAGGGGCTAGACTACAATGAGCAGTTCTTC CASSRTTREGLDYNEQFF TRBV7-8 few . TRBJ2-1
TGCGCCAGCAGTGAGCCGGGACAGGGGGCCAATGAGCAGTTCTTC CASSEPGQGANEQFF TRBV10-1 . TRBD1 TRBJ2-1
TGTGCCAGCAGTTTAATAGGTCAAGAGACCCAGTACTTC CASSLIGQETQYF TRBV27 . . TRBJ2-5
TGTGCCAGCAGCCCTACCCATGACAGGGCCCATGAAGCTTTCTTT CASSPTHDRAHEAFF TRBV5-4 . TRBD1 TRBJ1-1
TGTGCCAGCAGCCAGGTAACTACTAGCGGGAGGCCAGATACGCAGTATTTT CASSQVTTSGRPDTQYF TRBV4-2 . TRBD2 TRBJ2-3
TGTGCCAGCGGAAACAGGGGGCTGAACACTGAAGCTTTCTTT CASGNRGLNTEAFF TRBV27 . TRBD1 TRBJ1-1
TGTGCCAGCAGGGGCTTCGGGTGGGGGACGAATGAGCAGTTCTTC CASRGFGWGTNEQFF TRBV25-1 . . TRBJ2-1
TGTGCCAGCAGCTTAGACAGGGGGCCCAGGATGTACTTC CASSLDRGPRMYF TRBV7-2 . TRBD1 TRBJ2-7